A single sample is the source of the 15 T cell receptor beta chains below, sequenced in a study of blood T cell repertoires in COVID-19. This table comes from immunoSEQ multiplex PCR, and its TCRdb copy is limited to in-frame clones, with some not included. Among a few hundred thousand clones listed, about 88% were seen once. The sequenced material came from peripheral blood. These receptors were taken from a man aged 50 or older who had recovered from COVID-19.

The chain joins TRBV27 to TRBJ1-1; the D gene is possibly TRBD1 (5 bases). The CDR3 extends over 13 amino acids. Germline CDR1 and CDR2: MNHEY and SMNVEV (reference sequence). V was clipped by 5 bases and J by 7 bases, with 14 bases between them. The CDR3 region is CASSIRRGREAFF. CDR3 coding DNA: TGTGCCAGCAGTATCCGTAGGGGCCGTGAAGCTTTCTTT.

The V call is TRBV28, the J call TRBJ2-5; TRBD2 might be the D (6 bases). Trimming cost V 2 bases and J 4 bases, with 8 bases left between them. The CDR3 loop spans 13 amino acids. Germline V gene data show CDR1 as MDHEN and CDR2 as SYDVKM. CDR3 residues: CASSLVSGETQYF. Written as DNA, the CDR3 is TGTGCCAGCAGTTTAGTTAGCGGAGAGACCCAGTACTTC.

The sample holds one count of this clone. The CDR3: CAWSPWTGYATDTQYF. In nucleotides, the CDR3 is TGTGCCTGGAGTCCCTGGACAGGATATGCCACAGATACGCAGTATTTT. The chain uses TRBV30 and TRBJ2-3; 7 bases are shared with TRBD1. The CDR3 spans 16 residues. Germline lookup yields CDR1 GTSNPN and CDR2 SVGIG (reference sequence). The V segment lost 2 bases and the J segment 2 bases; nucleotides outside the gene matches: 10.

The genes are TRBV27 and TRBJ2-5; TRBD1 matches 7 bases. The V gene end was trimmed by 8 bases and the J gene end by 4 bases; junction bases not matched to a gene: 10. The CDR3 loop spans 14 amino acids. Looked up from germline, CDR1 is MNHEY and CDR2 is SMNVEV (reference sequence). The CDR3 region has the DNA TGTGCCAGCGGACGACAGGGTTGGGGAGAGACCCAGTACTTC. Protein product: CASGRQGWGETQYF.

The chain recombines TRBV28 with TRBJ1-2; 10 nucleotides agree with TRBD1. CDR3 length: 18 amino acids. V shed 5 bases and J 7 bases; nucleotides not matched to a gene: 19. Germline V gives CDR1 MDHEN, CDR2 SYDVKM. The CDR3 DNA reads as TGTGCCAGCAGTCCAACACGACAGGGGGCGGGGTCCTTGCGTGGCTACACCTTC. It yields the protein CASSPTRQGAGSLRGYTF.

The chain carries TRBV9 and TRBJ2-1; D unresolved. The germline V and J ends were trimmed by 2 bases and 6 bases, with 15 bases remaining between them. Per germline, CDR1 SGDLS and CDR2 YYNGEE. The CDR3 has 15 residues. The CDR3 loop reads CASSVTPAPGNEQFF. CDR3 sequence (DNA): TGTGCCAGCAGCGTTACCCCCGCCCCCGGCAATGAGCAGTTCTTC.

V and J are TRBV6-4 and TRBJ1-2, with TRBD1 identical over 7 bases. The CDR3 totals 16 residues. Germline values: CDR1 MRHNA, CDR2 SNTAGT. J was trimmed by 2 bases and V by 2 bases; bases with no gene match: 8. This CDR3 is CASSDHNRGSNYGYTF. In nucleotides, the CDR3 is TGTGCCAGCAGTGACCATAACAGGGGAAGCAACTATGGCTACACCTTC.

The rearrangement links TRBV27 to TRBJ1-2, with TRBD1 identical over 7 bases. Germline values: CDR1 MNHEY, CDR2 SMNVEV (reference sequence). There are 13 residues in the CDR3. V was pared by 5 bases and J by 4 bases, with 4 bases of the junction left unmatched. CDR3: CASSTQGGYGYTF. CDR3 nucleotide sequence: TGTGCCAGCAGTACTCAGGGGGGCTATGGCTACACCTTC.

This clone was counted once. The CDR3 bases are TGTGCCAGCAGTGATACTGCCGGTACGAACACTGAAGCTTTCTTT. Its translation is CASSDTAGTNTEAFF. This chain connects TRBV2 to TRBJ1-1; D unresolved. The CDR3 has 15 residues. V lost 3 bases to trimming and J lost 1 base, with 12 bases between them. Looked up from germline, CDR1 is SNHLY and CDR2 is FYNNEI.

The chain couples TRBV12-2 to TRBJ1-2; the table's D call, TRBD1, was not checked against the DNA. TRBV12-2 is a listed pseudogene. The CDR3 consists of 17 residues. For the CDR3, the DNA is TGTGCAAGTCGCTTAGAAAGGGGACAGGGGTCAGACTATGGCTACACCTTC. This encodes CASRLERGQGSDYGYTF.

This clone showed up just a few times. The junction does not match germline at one end; this may be a read error. The chain joins TRBV28 to TRBJ2-7; 7 bases are a match to TRBD1. The CDR3 contains 14 residues. Per germline, CDR1 MDHEN and CDR2 SYDVKM. The CDR3: CASSFRTGPPRTDF. CDR3 nucleotide sequence: TGTGCCAGCAGTTTTAGGACAGGACCCCCGAGGACGGACTTC. Full variable domain (remainder filled in from reference TRBV28 and TRBJ2-7): DVKVTQSSRYLVKRTGEKVFLECVQDMDHENMFWYRQDPGLGLRLIYFSYDVKMKEKGDIPEGYSVSREKKERFSLILESASTNQTSMYLCASSFRTGPPRTDFGPGTRLTVT.

This chain uses TRBV6-4 with TRBJ2-3; D not resolved. CDR3 length: 14 amino acids. The germline V and J ends were trimmed by 4 bases and 4 bases, with 12 bases remaining between them. Germline-derived CDR1 and CDR2 are MRHNA and SNTAGT. Here the CDR3 DNA reads TGTGCCAGCAGTGCTCAGGCCGCCCCAGATACGCAGTATTTT. This translates into CASSAQAAPDTQYF.

The chain is built from TRBV7-2 and TRBJ2-1, with TRBD2 identical over 9 bases. The junction had 7 bases not matched to a gene; V was cut back by 1 base and J by 9 bases. This CDR3 contains 15 residues. Germline-derived CDR1 and CDR2 are SGHTA and FQGNSA. CDR3 nucleotide sequence: TGTGCCAGCAGCTTAGTCGCGGGAGGGCCGGGTGAGCAGTTCTTC. Protein: CASSLVAGGPGEQFF. Complete variable domain (other parts from reference TRBV7-2 and TRBJ2-1): GAGVSQSPSNKVTEKGKDVELRCDPISGHTALYWYRQSLGQGLEFLIYFQGNSAPDKSGLPSDRFSAERTGGSVSTLTIQRTQQEDSAVYLCASSLVAGGPGEQFFGPGTRLTVL.

This chain links TRBV11-2 with TRBJ2-1; 9 bases line up with TRBD2. The length of the CDR3 is 16 residues. Germline lookup yields CDR1 SGHAT and CDR2 FQNNGV. Unmatched junction bases numbered 7, after V lost 4 bases and J lost 3 bases. The CDR3 is CASSSPSGAGYNEQFF. The CDR3, as DNA: TGTGCCAGCAGCTCCCCTAGCGGGGCGGGCTACAATGAGCAGTTCTTC.

The chain couples TRBV27 to TRBJ2-1, with TRBD1 identical over 9 bases. Trimming cost V 4 bases and J 10 bases; bases outside gene matches: 11. Germline CDR1 is MNHEY and CDR2 is SMNVEV (reference sequence). CDR3 length: 15 amino acids. CDR3 DNA: TGTGCCAGCAGTTATACCGGGACAGGGAGCTACGAGCAGTTCTTC. This sequence encodes CASSYTGTGSYEQFF.